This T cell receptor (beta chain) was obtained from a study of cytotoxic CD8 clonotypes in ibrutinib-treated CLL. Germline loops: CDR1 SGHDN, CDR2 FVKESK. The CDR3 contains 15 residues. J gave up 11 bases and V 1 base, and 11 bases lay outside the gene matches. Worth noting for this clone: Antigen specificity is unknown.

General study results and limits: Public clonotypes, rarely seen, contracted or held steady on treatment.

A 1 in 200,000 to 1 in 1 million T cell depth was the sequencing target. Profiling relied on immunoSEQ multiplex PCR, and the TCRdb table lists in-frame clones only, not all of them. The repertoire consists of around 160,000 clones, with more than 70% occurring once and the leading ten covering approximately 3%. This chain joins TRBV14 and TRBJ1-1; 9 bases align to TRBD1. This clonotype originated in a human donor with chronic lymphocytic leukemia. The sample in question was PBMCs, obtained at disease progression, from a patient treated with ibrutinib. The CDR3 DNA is TGTGCCAGCAGCCAAGTACAGGGGGCAATCTCTGGCGCTTTCTTT. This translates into CASSQVQGAISGAFF.